This entry features one T cell receptor (beta chain) sequence. These data come from a study of OX40 agonist ivuxolimab in advanced cancers. Trimming cost V 3 bases and J 0 bases, with 26 bases left between them. This CDR3 is 19 amino acids long. Germline V gene data show CDR1 as GTSNPN and CDR2 as SVGIG (reference sequence). Repertoires were generated with immunoSEQ multiplex PCR, while TCRdb's copy carries only in-frame clones and drops some. The sample has approximately 120,000 clones, about 90% seen once. The sample was CD4+ or CD8+ T cells sorted from blood, taken in a trial of the OX40 agonist ivuxolimab. The chain links TRBV30 to TRBJ2-5; D is ambiguous. The sequence derives from an adult with an advanced solid tumor such as melanoma, head and neck, liver or kidney cancer. CDR3 region: CAWSPGWASSPKYQETQYF. Here the CDR3 DNA reads TGTGCCTGGAGCCCCGGGTGGGCCTCCTCGCCGAAGTACCAAGAGACCCAGTACTTC. The full variable domain, its missing parts supplied by reference TRBV30 and TRBJ2-5, is SQTIHQWPATLVQPVGSPLSLECTVEGTSNPNLYWYRQAAGRGLQLLFYSVGIGQISSEVPQNLSASRPQDRQFILSSKKLLLSDSGFYLCAWSPGWASSPKYQETQYFGPGTRLLVL.